This is a list of T cell receptor beta chains from one sample in a study of beta chain features in type 1 diabetes. Only in-frame clones appear in the TCRdb table, and some are missing; sequencing was by immunoSEQ multiplex PCR. The table has over 200,000 clones, approximately 10% seen once. The sequencing input was naive CD4+ T cells from blood. Receptors originate from a young man with type 1 diabetes. Each CDR3 is given without its conserved first and last residue.

len	j_gene	v_gene	CDR3aa
13	TRBJ2-1	TRBV7-2	ASSASGGTYNEQF
14	TRBJ2-2	TRBV5-1	ASTQLGQGSTGELF
14	TRBJ1-5	TRBV9	ASSPVQLEGNQPQH
14	TRBJ2-1	TRBV7-9	ASSSLEGRSYNEQF
12	TRBJ1-6	TRBV9	ASYGGSYNSPLH
13	TRBJ1-6	TRBV7-9	ASSLGEGYHSPLH
13	TRBJ2-7	TRBV5-4	ASSPGTGRPNEQY
15	TRBJ2-1	TRBV4-3	ASSLRLAGGPYNEQF
12	TRBJ2-1	TRBV11-2	ASSPSGGVNEQF
13	TRBJ2-7	TRBV5-1	ASSFSGTRGNEQY
15	TRBJ2-6	TRBV5-1	ASSLAGGGSGANVLT
8	TRBJ1-1	TRBV29-1	SVGGTEAF
12	TRBJ1-5	TRBV10-3	AISESSSNQPQH
12	TRBJ1-1	TRBV7-9	ASSLASGNTEAF
13	TRBJ2-7	TRBV5-5	ASSSPGQGIHEQY
15	TRBJ2-2	TRBV9	ASSVTTGAANTGELF
12	TRBJ1-5	TRBV9	ASSPGTGGQPQH
16	TRBJ1-6	TRBV4-1	ASSHDVPNRGPNSPLH
10	TRBJ2-7	TRBV18	ASSIGQDEQY
12	TRBJ1-1	TRBV9	ASSGGGWNTEAF
11	TRBJ2-7	TRBV29-1	SVAGGISYEQY
15	TRBJ2-2	TRBV4-2	ASSPTEDRGRSGELF
12	TRBJ2-5	TRBV5-6	ASSPGTVLREQY
12	TRBJ2-7	TRBV5-1	ASSSRTSGDEQY
12	TRBJ2-5	TRBV18	ASSPKVAGETQY
13	TRBJ2-7	TRBV5-6	ASSEKTGGMYEQY
14	TRBJ2-7	TRBV9	ASSVDVGTYPLEQY
13	TRBJ2-5	TRBV5-1	ASSLASEYQETQY
13	TRBJ2-2	TRBV4-2	ASSQGARNTGELF
13	TRBJ2-3	TRBV11-1	ASSSGLAGRDTQY
12	TRBJ1-4	TRBV30	AWSEGTGAEKLF
13	TRBJ1-6	TRBV6-5	ASSSSTGGFSPLH
12	TRBJ1-2	TRBV4-2	ASSQATGNYGYT
12	TRBJ1-5	TRBV6-5	ASSEGAGNQPQH
11	TRBJ1-1	TRBV5-1	ASRAVSNTEAF
13	TRBJ1-2	TRBV9	ASSPGTGRHYGYT
13	TRBJ1-2	TRBV19	ASSWTQVFSGGYT
10	TRBJ2-3	TRBV18	ASTSGTDTQY
12	TRBJ1-2	TRBV6-5	ATLRPGEHYGYT
11	TRBJ2-3	TRBV29-1	SVLQGNTDTQY
13	TRBJ2-2	TRBV4-3	ASSQDLTRRGELF
12	TRBJ2-1	TRBV11-2	ASSLRTSSGEQF
12	TRBJ1-2	TRBV9	ASSPVGGVYGYT
12	TRBJ1-1	TRBV30	AWSKGGTITEAF
12	TRBJ2-5	TRBV14	ASSQRGGGETQY
10	TRBJ1-2	TRBV29-1	SVGRPGGGYT
13	TRBJ1-1	TRBV5-1	ASSSGTGMNTEAF